The 27 T cell receptor beta chains in this list originate from one sample, sequenced in a study of blood T cell repertoires in COVID-19. Generated by immunoSEQ multiplex PCR, the TCRdb table keeps only in-frame clones and is missing some. This table holds a few hundred thousand clones, around 89% found once. The material sequenced was PBMCs or T cells enriched from blood (not recorded which). The receptors originated from a woman aged 40 to 55 with acute COVID-19.

The chain links TRBV12-3 or TRBV12-4 to TRBJ1-1; 7 positions match TRBD1. There are 13 residues in the CDR3. V lost 6 bases, J lost 2 bases, and 3 bases stayed unmatched. CDR3 region: CASRNRGNTEAFF. The DNA of the CDR3 is TGTGCCAGCAGGAACAGGGGTAACACTGAAGCTTTCTTT.

The genes are TRBV9 and TRBJ1-3, with 7 bases aligning to TRBD1. Germline V CDR1 and CDR2: SGDLS, YYNGEE. The CDR3 length is 15 residues. V lost 3 bases and J lost 2; bases outside the gene matches: 5. CDR3 bases: TGTGCCAGCAGCGCCTCGGGACAGCCTGGAAACACCATATATTTT. This encodes CASSASGQPGNTIYF. The whole variable domain, remainder taken from reference TRBV9 and TRBJ1-3, is DSGVTQTPKHLITATGQRVTLRCSPRSGDLSVYWYQQSLDQGLQFLIQYYNGEERAKGNILERFSAQQFPDLHSELNLSSLELGDSALYFCASSASGQPGNTIYFGEGSWLTVV.

The gene calls are TRBV5-8 and TRBJ1-4, with 7 bases aligning to TRBD1. The CDR3 consists of 14 residues. With V trimmed by 0 bases and J by 7 bases, 3 bases remained unmatched. CDR1 SGHTS and CDR2 YDEGEE come from the germline V gene. The CDR3 DNA reads TGTGCCAGCAGCTTGGAGTCAGGGGGTGAAAAACTGTTTTTT. Amino acids: CASSLESGGEKLFF.

V and J are TRBV13 and TRBJ1-5, with unresolved D. V lost 0 bases, J lost 11 bases, and 8 bases lay in between. The CDR3 has 12 residues. Germline CDR1 and CDR2: PRHDT and FYEKMQ (reference sequence). In nucleotides, the CDR3 is TGTGCCAGCAGCTTAGGAACATCGTCCCAGCATTTT. This codes for CASSLGTSSQHF.

The chain links TRBV9 to TRBJ1-2, with D tentatively TRBD1 (6 bases). Germline loops: CDR1 SGDLS, CDR2 YYNGEE. The CDR3 has 16 amino acids. The ends were cut back, 0 bases at V and 4 bases at J, with 16 bases in the middle. The CDR3 spells CASSVGPGGGGYGYTF. CDR3 nucleotide sequence: TGTGCCAGCAGCGTAGGCCCCGGCGGGGGCGGCTATGGCTACACCTTC.

The chain couples TRBV24-1 to TRBJ2-3; TRBD1 aligns across 8 bases. V lost 9 bases to trimming and J lost 4 bases; unmatched junction nucleotides: 8. Per the germline V gene, CDR1 is KGHDR and CDR2 is SFDVKD. This CDR3 spans 14 amino acids. This CDR3 is CATASSGGPDTQYF. As DNA, the CDR3 is TGTGCCACCGCCTCCTCAGGGGGCCCAGATACGCAGTATTTT.

J is TRBJ2-5 and V is TRBV6-5, with D unclear. Germline V CDR1 and CDR2: MNHEY, SVGAGI. V shed 0 bases and J shed 7 bases, with 15 bases lying between them. The CDR3 runs 15 residues. The DNA of the CDR3 is TGTGCCAGCAGTTACTCGTCGGGTTTGGTGTGGACCCAGTACTTC. As protein: CASSYSSGLVWTQYF.

The DNA for the CDR3 is TGTGCCAGCAGTCGGACAGTCCGTAACTATGGCTACACCTTC. Translating gives CASSRTVRNYGYTF. This sequence joins TRBV2 and TRBJ1-2, with a tentative D call TRBD1 (6 bases). This CDR3 is 14 amino acids long. Germline-derived CDR1 and CDR2 are SNHLY and FYNNEI. Trimming cost V 5 bases and J 1 base, with 11 bases left between them.

The chain has TRBV14 and TRBJ1-1, with a possible D match to TRBD1 (6 bases). The CDR3 totals 16 residues. Trimming removed 6 bases from V and 4 bases from J, with 21 bases in between. From germline, CDR1 is SGHDN and CDR2 FVKESK. The CDR3 sequence: CASSRQGGGRSTEAFF. CDR3 DNA: TGTGCCAGCAGTCGACAAGGGGGGGGGCGCAGCACTGAAGCTTTCTTT. Together with reference TRBV14 and TRBJ1-1, the CDR3 gives the full variable domain: EAGVTQFPSHSVIEKGQTVTLRCDPISGHDNLYWYRRVMGKEIKFLLHFVKESKQDESGMPNNRFLAERTGGTYSTLKVQPAELEDSGVYFCASSRQGGGRSTEAFFGQGTRLTVV.

This chain uses TRBV27 with TRBJ2-5; 12 nucleotides match TRBD1. Per the germline V gene, CDR1 is MNHEY and CDR2 is SMNVEV (reference sequence). The CDR3 is 16 amino acids. V dropped 6 bases and J dropped 3; count of bases not matched to a gene: 8. The CDR3, as DNA: TGTGCCAGCAGATCGTGGGACAGGGGGCTCGAAGAGACCCAGTACTTC. Encoded protein: CASRSWDRGLEETQYF.

The chain is built from TRBV20-1 and TRBJ2-5; D might be TRBD1 (6 bases). This CDR3 spans 15 amino acids. From germline, CDR1 is DFQATT and CDR2 SNEGSKA (reference sequence). Deletions cut 3 bases from V and 5 bases from J, with 19 bases between. Here the CDR3 DNA reads TGCAGTGCTAGTCTGGTAGAGGGGGAGAGGGAGACCCAGTACTTC. Translation: CSASLVEGERETQYF.

CDR3 coding DNA: TGTGCCACCAGTGATTTACCGCAGGGCGGGGGGACCGGGGAGCTGTTTTTT. Its protein product is CATSDLPQGGGTGELFF. The chain uses TRBV24-1 and TRBJ2-2, with 8 bases that match TRBD2. J was trimmed by 5 bases and V by 1 base; bases with no gene match: 8. Germline CDR1 is KGHDR and CDR2 is SFDVKD. The CDR3 extends over 17 amino acids.

The chain couples TRBV30 to TRBJ1-2; D is unclear. The CDR3 totals 17 residues. Germline loops: CDR1 GTSNPN, CDR2 SVGIG (reference sequence). Trimming removed 3 bases from V and 6 bases from J, with 26 bases in between. CDR3 bases: TGTGCCTGGAGAGGCCCGAGTAGAGGCCCCGCGGGTAATGGCTACACCTTC. Its translation is CAWRGPSRGPAGNGYTF. The entire variable domain, with the rest obtained from reference TRBV30 and TRBJ1-2, is as follows: SQTIHQWPATLVQPVGSPLSLECTVEGTSNPNLYWYRQAAGRGLQLLFYSVGIGQISSEVPQNLSASRPQDRQFILSSKKLLLSDSGFYLCAWRGPSRGPAGNGYTFGSGTRLTVV.

This chain uses TRBV18 with TRBJ2-3; the match to TRBD1 covers 7 bases. This CDR3 comprises 15 residues. J was trimmed by 3 bases and V by 3 bases; bases with no gene match: 6. From germline, CDR1 is KGHSH and CDR2 LQKENI. CDR3 coding DNA: TGTGCCAGCTCACCGACCGGACAGGCAACAGATACGCAGTATTTT. This sequence encodes CASSPTGQATDTQYF.

The rearrangement joins TRBV3-1 (or the pseudogene TRBV3-2) to TRBJ2-1; 9 nucleotides line up with TRBD2. This CDR3 has 16 amino acids. Trimming at V came to 5 bases and at J to 8 bases, leaving 13 bases not matched to a gene. The germline CDR1 and CDR2 sequences are LGHDT and YNNKEL (reference sequence). Here the CDR3 DNA reads TGTGCCAGCAGCATAAAGCGCGGGAGGGCCGTCGATGAGCAGTTCTTC. This sequence encodes CASSIKRGRAVDEQFF.

The genes are TRBV24-1 and TRBJ2-3, with 9 bases fitting TRBD2. The CDR3 covers 15 residues. The V gene's germline CDR1 is KGHDR and CDR2 SFDVKD. After removal of 6 bases from V and 0 bases from J, the junction contained 3 bases not matched to a gene. The CDR3 DNA is TGTGCCACCAGTAGAACTAGCGGGAGCACAGATACGCAGTATTTT. Residues: CATSRTSGSTDTQYF.

This rearrangement joins TRBV25-1 to TRBJ2-7; tentatively, D is TRBD1 (5 bases). Germline V lookup: CDR1 MGHDK, CDR2 SYGVNS. V was cut by 5 bases and J by 6 bases, with 17 bases left in between. CDR3 length: 14 residues. Written as DNA, the CDR3 is TGTGCCAGCAGTCTGGTAGGGGCCTTCGCCGAGCAGTACTTC. This sequence encodes CASSLVGAFAEQYF.

The rearrangement joins TRBV24-1 to TRBJ2-5; TRBD1 aligns across 7 bases. Germline trimming cut 3 bases from V and 5 bases from J; bases unmatched to any gene: 11. The length of the CDR3 is 16 residues. Germline lookup yields CDR1 KGHDR and CDR2 SFDVKD. The CDR3 region has the DNA TGTGCCACCAGTGATACCCGGGACAGAGGCGGCGAGACCCAGTACTTC. Its translation: CATSDTRDRGGETQYF.

The V and J genes are TRBV19 and TRBJ1-6, with D tentatively TRBD1 (6 bases). The CDR3 spans 15 residues. Germline V gives CDR1 LNHDA, CDR2 SQIVND (reference sequence). V was pared by 6 bases and J by 7 bases, with 16 bases between. The CDR3 region is CASSPSDSINSPLHF. CDR3 bases: TGTGCCAGTAGCCCCTCGGACAGCATAAATTCACCCCTCCACTTT.

The J gene is TRBJ1-3, the V gene TRBV5-1, with D perhaps TRBD1 (6 bases). CDR3 length: 14 residues. V shed 3 bases and J shed 4 bases, with 11 bases lying between them. Per germline, CDR1 SGHRS and CDR2 YFSETQ. The CDR3 nucleotides are TGCGCCAGCAGCTCGCAGGGGATCGGAAACACCATATATTTT. Amino acids: CASSSQGIGNTIYF.

The chain links TRBV30 to TRBJ1-5; D is possibly TRBD1 (6 bases). The CDR3 is 13 amino acids. V was cut by 2 bases and J by 4 bases, with 9 bases left in between. Germline V gene sequence: CDR1 GTSNPN, CDR2 SVGIG (reference sequence). CDR3 DNA sequence: TGTGCCTGGAGTTTAACAGGGAATCAGCCCCAGCATTTT. Translation gives CAWSLTGNQPQHF.

The chain recombines TRBV19 with TRBJ2-3, with 11 positions matching TRBD1. Germline V gene data show CDR1 as LNHDA and CDR2 as SQIVND (reference sequence). The CDR3 runs 17 residues. V was clipped by 5 bases and J by 3 bases; unmatched bases: 10. The CDR3, as DNA: TGTGCCAGTAGTGGGGCCAACCGGGACAGGGGGACAGATACGCAGTATTTT. Its translation is CASSGANRDRGTDTQYF.

V is TRBV11-2 and J is TRBJ1-5; D remains ambiguous. The germline gives CDR1 SGHAT, CDR2 FQNNGV. The V end was cut by 1 base, the J end by 4 bases, with 11 bases between. This CDR3 contains 15 residues. The CDR3 nucleotides are TGTGCCAGCAGCTTAGGAGGCAGCCTTAATCAGCCCCAGCATTTT. Translating it yields CASSLGGSLNQPQHF.

Comment on this clone: The same CDR3 arises from other DNA sequences in this sample as well. The chain uses TRBV11-2 and TRBJ1-2; 7 positions match TRBD1. V gave up 5 bases and J gave up 2 bases; unmatched junction bases: 5. Germline V gene data show CDR1 as SGHAT and CDR2 as FQNNGV. This CDR3 has 14 residues. CDR3 sequence reads: CASSLGQANYGYTF. The CDR3 DNA follows: TGTGCCAGCAGCCTAGGACAGGCCAACTATGGCTACACCTTC.

V is TRBV6-5 and J is TRBJ2-5; 9 bases agree with TRBD1. The CDR3 has 13 amino acids. The V and J ends lost 4 bases and 4 bases, in that order; junction bases with no gene match: 1. Looked up from germline, CDR1 is MNHEY and CDR2 is SVGAGI. CDR3 region: CASSWGQGETQYF. The CDR3 DNA follows: TGTGCCAGCAGTTGGGGACAGGGAGAGACCCAGTACTTC.

The rearrangement uses TRBV7-2 and TRBJ1-2; 9 bases line up with TRBD1. This CDR3 is 13 amino acids long. V lost 5 bases and J lost 10; bases outside the gene matches: 8. CDR1 and CDR2 from the germline V gene are SGHTA and FQGNSA. In DNA, the CDR3 is TGTGCCAGCAGCCTATGGGACAGGGTATCCTACACCTTC. Translation: CASSLWDRVSYTF.

The V call is TRBV9, the J call TRBJ2-1; a possible D gene is TRBD2 (6 bases). The CDR3 is 13 amino acids. Germline CDR1 and CDR2: SGDLS and YYNGEE. Trimming took 1 base from V and 7 from J, leaving 9 bases between them. In nucleotides, the CDR3 is TGTGCCAGCAGCGTAAATGGGGGGAATGAGCAGTTCTTC. It yields the protein CASSVNGGNEQFF.